Listed here are 3 T cell receptor beta chains from one sample, sequenced in a study of response to subunit inactivated influenza vaccine. In TCRdb, the RT-PCR reads were re-called with MiXCR into one record per CDR3 protein. This table holds approximately 680,000 distinct CDR3 sequences, 15% to 19% found once. The sequences come from PBMCs from blood, collected 11 to 12 days after vaccination. The source of these receptors is a man aged 45 to 65 who received an inactivated influenza vaccine.

This clonotype has only a few counts. The chain is built from TRBV3-1 and TRBJ2-7; D unresolved. V was clipped by 5 bases and J by 6 bases, with 11 bases between them. The CDR3 extends over 12 amino acids. Germline CDR1 and CDR2: LGHDT and YNNKEL (reference sequence). CDR3: CASSTNSLEQYF. The CDR3 DNA follows: TGTGCCAGCAGCACCAATTCACTCGAGCAGTACTTC.

This clonotype was recorded a few times. The chain uses TRBV20-1 and TRBJ2-3; 11 nucleotides line up with TRBD2. The germline V gene encodes CDR1 DFQATT and CDR2 SNEGSKA (reference sequence). There are 17 residues in the CDR3. Trimming removed 3 bases from V and 4 bases from J; junction bases left unmatched: 12. The CDR3 region has the DNA TGCAGTGCTAGTAAGGCTAGCGGGAGGACTCTGGCAGATACGCAGTATTTT. Its translation is CSASKASGRTLADTQYF.

This clonotype was seen at least ten times. V usage is TRBV29-1 and J usage is TRBJ2-2; either TRBD1 or TRBD2 may supply D (6 bases each). Trimming cost V 2 bases and J 2 bases, with 9 bases left between them. This CDR3 has 14 residues. The germline CDR1 and CDR2 sequences are SQVTM and ANQGSEA. In DNA, the CDR3 is TGCAGCGTTGAATTGGGGGGCAACACCGGGGAGCTGTTTTTT. This gives the protein CSVELGGNTGELFF.